The following is a T cell receptor (beta chain) sequence with its context. These data are taken from a study of blood T cell repertoires in COVID-19. This CDR3 region has 13 residues. In germline, CDR1 is SNHLY, CDR2 FYNNEI. The J segment lost 4 bases and the V segment lost 7 bases, leaving 6 bases of the junction unmatched. The assay was immunoSEQ multiplex PCR, and TCRdb's table has in-frame clones only and misses some. The sample yields fewer than 300,000 clones, 70% to 90% seen once. The rearrangement links TRBV2 to TRBJ1-1; TRBD1 aligns across 7 bases. Sequences were obtained from PBMCs or T cells enriched from blood (not recorded which). This TCR derives from a woman aged 25 to 39 who had recovered from COVID-19. The CDR3 bases are TGTGCCAGCACTCCAACAGGGGTCACTGAAGCTTTCTTT. Its protein product is CASTPTGVTEAFF.